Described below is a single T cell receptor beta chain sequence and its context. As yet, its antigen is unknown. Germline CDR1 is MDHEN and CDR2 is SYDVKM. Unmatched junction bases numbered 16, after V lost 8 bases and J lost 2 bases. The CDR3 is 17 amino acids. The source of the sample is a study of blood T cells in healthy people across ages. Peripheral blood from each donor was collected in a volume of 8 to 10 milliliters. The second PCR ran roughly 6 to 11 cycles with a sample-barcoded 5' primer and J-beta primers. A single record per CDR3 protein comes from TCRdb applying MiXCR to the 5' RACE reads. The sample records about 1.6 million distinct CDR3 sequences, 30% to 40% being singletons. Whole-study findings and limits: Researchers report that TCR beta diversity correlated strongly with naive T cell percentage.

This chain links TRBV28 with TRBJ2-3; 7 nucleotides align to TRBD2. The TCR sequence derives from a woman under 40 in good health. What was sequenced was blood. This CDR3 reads CASGYSWEGRDTDTQYF. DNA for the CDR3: TGTGCCAGCGGATACAGTTGGGAGGGTCGGGACACAGATACGCAGTATTTT.